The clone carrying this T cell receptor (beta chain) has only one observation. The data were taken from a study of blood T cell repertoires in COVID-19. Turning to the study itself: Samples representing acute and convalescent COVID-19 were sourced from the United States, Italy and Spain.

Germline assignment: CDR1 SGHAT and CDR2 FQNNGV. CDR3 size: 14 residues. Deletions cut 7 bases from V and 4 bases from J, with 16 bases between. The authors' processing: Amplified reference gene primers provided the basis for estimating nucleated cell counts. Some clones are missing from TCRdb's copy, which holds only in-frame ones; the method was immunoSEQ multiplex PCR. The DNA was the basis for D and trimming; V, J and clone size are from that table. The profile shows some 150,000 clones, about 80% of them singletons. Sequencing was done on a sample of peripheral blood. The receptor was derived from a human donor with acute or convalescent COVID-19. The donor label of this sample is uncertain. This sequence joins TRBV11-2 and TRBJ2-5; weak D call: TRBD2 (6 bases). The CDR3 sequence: CASKPSEGAETQYF. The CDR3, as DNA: TGTGCCAGCAAACCCTCGGAGGGCGCAGAGACCCAGTACTTC.